These 10 T cell receptor beta chains were sequenced from one sample in a study of blood T cell repertoires in COVID-19. Generated by immunoSEQ multiplex PCR, the TCRdb table keeps only in-frame clones and is missing some. The table records tens of thousands of clones, approximately 90% of them present only once. Sequenced sample: peripheral blood. The receptors originated from a man in his forties or fifties with acute or convalescent COVID-19.

The chain joins TRBV25-1 to TRBJ2-1; 10 bases fit TRBD2. Germline V CDR1 and CDR2: MGHDK, SYGVNS. CDR3 length: 15 amino acids. J was trimmed by 9 bases and V by 6 bases; bases with no gene match: 11. CDR3 bases: TGTGCCAGCAGCCGGACTAGCGGAGGACGGAGTGAGCAGTTCTTC. Translating it yields CASSRTSGGRSEQFF.

This clone was seen just once. The chain combines TRBV10-1 with TRBJ2-7; possible D gene TRBD2, 5 bases. Trimming stripped 2 bases from V and 5 bases from J, with 19 bases between. CDR1 is WNHNN, CDR2 SYGVQD, per germline (reference sequence). This CDR3 region has 16 residues. The CDR3 nucleotides read TGCGCCAGCAGTGAGGGGATAAGGGCTAGCTCAGACGAGCAGTACTTC. It is translated as CASSEGIRASSDEQYF.

Only a few counts were recorded for this clone. This rearrangement joins TRBV6-5 to TRBJ2-7; 7 bases align to TRBD2. CDR1 MNHEY and CDR2 SVGAGI come from the germline V gene. V trimming: 6 bases; J trimming: 5 bases; junction bases outside the gene matches: 10. This CDR3 contains 14 residues. In DNA form, the CDR3 reads TGTGCCAGCAGCCGCGGGACTAACCTTAACGAGCAGTACTTC. Protein: CASSRGTNLNEQYF.

This chain connects TRBV29-1 to TRBJ2-7; TRBD1 agrees at 9 bases. The CDR3 is made up of 12 amino acids. Germline trimming cut 5 bases from V and 3 bases from J; bases unmatched to any gene: 2. Germline CDR1 is SQVTM and CDR2 is ANQGSEA. The CDR3 DNA is TGCAGCGTTAGGGACAGGGTCTACGAGCAGTACTTC. This gives the protein CSVRDRVYEQYF.

V usage is TRBV10-2 and J usage is TRBJ1-6; 9 positions match TRBD1. The germline CDR1 and CDR2 sequences are WSHSY and SAAADI. The V gene end was trimmed by 0 bases and the J gene end by 10 bases; junction bases not matched to a gene: 13. The length of the CDR3 is 18 residues. This chain's CDR3 is CASSESVPYRDRVSPLHF. Written as DNA, the CDR3 is TGCGCCAGCAGTGAGTCGGTCCCTTACAGGGACAGGGTGTCACCCCTCCACTTT.

V gene TRBV6-2 or TRBV6-3 combines with J gene TRBJ1-1, with D maybe TRBD1 (5 bases). Trimming stripped 4 bases from V and 1 base from J, with 16 bases between. The CDR3 is 16 amino acids. Per the germline V gene, CDR1 is MNHEY and CDR2 is SVGEGT. CDR3 residues: CASSSLKPTANTEAFF. CDR3 nucleotide sequence: TGTGCCAGCAGTTCCCTCAAACCGACAGCGAACACTGAAGCTTTCTTT.

The chain employs TRBV7-9 and TRBJ2-1, with 7 nucleotides matching TRBD1. J lost 5 bases, V lost 5 bases, and 30 bases had no gene match. The CDR3 runs to 22 residues. Germline CDR1 and CDR2: SEHNR and FQNEAQ (reference sequence). The CDR3 region is CASSKNGKLRAGGVSRDNEQFF. CDR3 DNA: TGTGCCAGCAGCAAGAATGGGAAGTTGCGGGCAGGGGGTGTTTCCCGTGACAATGAGCAGTTCTTC.

The chain employs TRBV29-1 and TRBJ2-1; 9 bases fit TRBD1. The germline V gene encodes CDR1 SQVTM and CDR2 ANQGSEA. The J segment lost 7 bases and the V segment lost 6 bases, leaving 10 bases of the junction unmatched. The CDR3 consists of 14 residues. CDR3 amino acids: CSVLDRGMGNEQFF. CDR3 DNA: TGCAGCGTCTTGGACAGGGGAATGGGGAATGAGCAGTTCTTC.

This chain uses TRBV2 with TRBJ2-7; 7 bases match TRBD2. The CDR3 runs 15 residues. Germline V gene data show CDR1 as SNHLY and CDR2 as FYNNEI. V dropped 7 bases and J dropped 2; count of bases not matched to a gene: 11. CDR3 sequence reads: CASIRTRLAAYEQYF. The CDR3 bases are TGTGCCAGCATTCGGACGAGACTAGCTGCCTACGAGCAGTACTTC.

CDR3 bases: TGTGCCAGCAGTGAATTGGGGGACAGGGGCAACGAGCAGTACTTC. It translates to CASSELGDRGNEQYF. This chain joins TRBV2 and TRBJ2-7; 10 bases fit TRBD1. This CDR3 is built from 15 residues. Per the germline V gene, CDR1 is SNHLY and CDR2 is FYNNEI. V shed 2 bases and J 5 bases; nucleotides not matched to a gene: 6.